This T cell receptor beta chain was identified in a study of post-analysis software for immune sequencing data. The overall study: Relapsing-remitting, secondary progressive and progressive-relapsing multiple sclerosis were all included among the disease courses.

Study-level results: Among multiple sclerosis patients, normalized Chao1 diversity was significantly below that of controls. Five or six TRBV segments were significantly more frequent in patients than in controls. TRBV5-6, TRBV5-1 and TRBV20-1 were among these segments. Same-batch preparations were strongly co-clustered by F measure.

The CDR3 is 15 residues long. V shed 6 bases and J shed 0 bases, with 12 bases lying between them. A word on this clonotype: Its specificity is unknown.

Every TCR beta cDNA library bore unique molecular identifiers. TCRdb called the PCR reads again in MiXCR, with one record for every CDR3 protein. The table lists roughly 400,000 distinct CDR3 sequences, about 40% of them singletons, with 6% to 9% in the top ten. The sample consisted of blood. The chain links TRBV12-3 or TRBV12-4 to TRBJ1-3, with D maybe TRBD1 (5 bases). The receptor's source is a girl aged 2 to 9 with multiple sclerosis. The CDR3 is CASSRQISSGNTIYF. CDR3 DNA sequence: TGTGCCAGCAGCAGACAGATCAGCTCTGGAAACACCATATATTTT.